The TCR beta chain under discussion was sequenced for a study of blood T cell repertoires in COVID-19. Trimming removed 2 bases at V and 5 bases at J, with 9 bases between. In germline, CDR1 is MRHNA, CDR2 SNTAGT. The CDR3 length is 14 residues. This clone was counted between two and nine times. The data were produced by immunoSEQ multiplex PCR, yet TCRdb's version contains in-frame clones alone and is incomplete. Here the sample spans roughly 300,000 clones, around 90% being singletons. What was sequenced was peripheral blood. This receptor was obtained from a man aged 18 to 29 with active or convalescent COVID-19. The V gene is TRBV6-4, the J gene TRBJ2-2; a possible D gene is TRBD2 (6 bases). This CDR3 reads CASSDEAGTGELFF. The DNA for the CDR3 is TGTGCCAGCAGTGACGAGGCGGGAACCGGGGAGCTGTTTTTT.